The 32 T cell receptor beta chains given below trace back to one sample, sequenced in a study of early T cells in non-severe SARS-CoV-2 infection. TCRdb reanalysed the 5' RACE reads using MiXCR and keeps one entry per CDR3 protein. The table has some 36,000 distinct CDR3 sequences, 6% to 8% seen once; the top ten hold about 25%. Specimen: whole blood, collected at baseline. All receptors come from an adult who was a healthcare worker with PCR-confirmed SARS-CoV-2 infection or an uninfected control (not recorded which).

This clonotype showed up many times. J is TRBJ1-1 and V is TRBV3-1, with 7 bases matching TRBD1. The germline V gene encodes CDR1 LGHDT and CDR2 YNNKEL (reference sequence). The CDR3 runs to 15 residues. After removal of 0 bases from V and 7 bases from J, the junction contained 8 bases not matched to a gene. CDR3 region: CASSQETGRSGEAFF. CDR3 DNA: TGTGCCAGCAGCCAAGAGACAGGGCGTTCGGGTGAAGCTTTCTTT.

The genes are TRBV30 and TRBJ2-1; D is ambiguous. V dropped 2 bases and J dropped 7 bases, with 9 bases sitting between them. The CDR3 extends over 12 amino acids. Germline V gives CDR1 GTSNPN, CDR2 SVGIG (reference sequence). DNA of the CDR3: TGTGCCTGGAGTCCAGACGCGAATGAGCAGTTCTTC. It translates to CAWSPDANEQFF.

This clonotype was counted ten times or more. V is TRBV6-6 and J is TRBJ1-5; TRBD1 might be the D (5 bases). Germline loops: CDR1 MNHNY, CDR2 SVGAGI (reference sequence). The CDR3 is 16 residues long. Trimming took off 6 bases at V and 3 bases at J, with 18 bases between the two ends. Written as DNA, the CDR3 is TGTGCCAGCAGAGACTCCGCTCAGGGTACCAATCAGCCCCAGCATTTT. Translation gives CASRDSAQGTNQPQHF.

In its sample, this clonotype was seen many times. The rearrangement joins TRBV28 to TRBJ2-5; no clear D gene. The V gene lost 4 bases and the J gene lost 2 bases, with 11 bases spanning the gap. CDR1 and CDR2 from the germline V gene are MDHEN and SYDVKM. The CDR3 has 14 amino acids. CDR3 loop: CASSSVWQQETQYF. In DNA, the CDR3 is TGTGCCAGCAGTTCCGTCTGGCAGCAAGAGACCCAGTACTTC.

A few counts support this clonotype. The chain employs TRBV5-4 and TRBJ2-1; D unclear. The germline gives CDR1 SGHNT, CDR2 YYREEE (reference sequence). Trimming cost V 5 bases and J 7 bases, with 22 bases left between them. The CDR3 is 16 amino acids. The CDR3, as DNA: TGTGCCAGCAGGACCGTACCGGGCTCCTCTCCGAATGAGCAGTTCTTC. This gives the protein CASRTVPGSSPNEQFF. The full variable domain, in which reference TRBV5-4 and TRBJ2-1 provide the parts outside the CDR3, is ETGVTQSPTHLIKTRGQQVTLRCSSQSGHNTVSWYQQALGQGPQFIFQYYREEENGRGNFPPRFSGLQFPNYSSELNVNALELDDSALYLCASRTVPGSSPNEQFFGPGTRLTVL.

The chain joins TRBV7-2 to TRBJ1-1; the D gene is possibly TRBD1 (6 bases). From germline, CDR1 is SGHTA and CDR2 FQGNSA. The CDR3 contains 13 residues. Trimming stripped 7 bases from V and 5 bases from J, with 14 bases between. CDR3 loop: CASKAGARTEAFF. DNA for the CDR3: TGTGCCAGCAAGGCAGGGGCAAGGACTGAAGCTTTCTTT.

This clonotype occurred many times. The gene calls are TRBV29-1 and TRBJ2-1, with D hard to call. CDR1 is SQVTM, CDR2 ANQGSEA, per germline. This CDR3 has 12 amino acids. Trimming removed 3 bases from V and 4 bases from J, with 7 bases in between. The CDR3 sequence: CSVDAGYNEQFF. DNA for the CDR3: TGCAGCGTTGACGCCGGGTACAATGAGCAGTTCTTC.

This clonotype showed up just a few times. The chain combines TRBV5-4 with TRBJ2-1; 7 positions agree with TRBD2. This CDR3 comprises 16 residues. Trimming cost V 0 bases and J 4 bases; bases outside gene matches: 7. Germline V gene sequence: CDR1 SGHNT, CDR2 YYREEE (reference sequence). CDR3 in amino acids: CASSLEGAGRYNEQFF. The CDR3 region has the DNA TGTGCCAGCAGCTTGGAGGGAGCGGGGCGGTACAATGAGCAGTTCTTC.

This clonotype was recorded many times. The rearrangement uses TRBV2 and TRBJ2-1; tentative D call: TRBD2 (6 bases). Deletions cut 9 bases from V and 0 bases from J, with 12 bases between. Germline V gives CDR1 SNHLY, CDR2 FYNNEI. This CDR3 contains 14 residues. The CDR3 is CARSRDFSYNEQFF. The CDR3 DNA follows: TGTGCCAGATCCCGGGACTTCTCCTACAATGAGCAGTTCTTC.

In this sample, this clonotype turned up a few times. The CDR3 region has the DNA TGTGCCATTTCTGAGGACAGGGAAGAGTTGGATACGCAGTATTTT. As protein: CAISEDREELDTQYF. The V gene is TRBV10-3, the J gene TRBJ2-3; 8 bases agree with TRBD1. Germline lookup yields CDR1 ENHRY and CDR2 SYGVKD. The V segment lost 9 bases and the J segment 6 bases; nucleotides outside the gene matches: 14. The CDR3 sequence is 15 residues long.

This chain joins TRBV2 and TRBJ2-1, with TRBD2 as a possible D gene (5 bases). The CDR3 is 12 amino acids. With 5 bases removed from V and 7 bases from J, the gap between germline ends came to 9 bases. Looked up from germline, CDR1 is SNHLY and CDR2 is FYNNEI. This CDR3 is CASSPGWNEQFF. The CDR3 DNA follows: TGTGCCAGCAGTCCGGGGTGGAATGAGCAGTTCTTC.

This clonotype appeared a few times. The rearrangement joins TRBV12-3 or TRBV12-4 to TRBJ1-3; maybe TRBD1 (6 bases). This CDR3 contains 14 residues. The V gene lost 6 bases and the J gene lost 2 bases, with 11 bases spanning the gap. The CDR3, as DNA: TGTGCCAGCAGCCCACAGGGAGCTGGAAACACCATATATTTT. Translated: CASSPQGAGNTIYF.

Concerning this clonotype: A much larger clone is a single base away; this may be a read error. This chain joins TRBV4-3 and TRBJ2-1; no clear D gene. V lost 3 bases, J lost 9 bases, and 12 bases lay in between. Germline V CDR1 and CDR2: LGHNA, YSLEER. The CDR3 sequence is 13 residues long. The chain's CDR3 is CASSQNEWTEQFF. CDR3 coding DNA: TGCGCCAGCAGCCAGAATGAGTGGACTGAGCAGTTCTTC.

This clonotype has ten or more counts. V is TRBV2 and J is TRBJ2-4, with unresolved D. CDR3 length: 14 residues. The V end was cut by 6 bases, the J end by 0 bases, with 9 bases between. Per germline, CDR1 SNHLY and CDR2 FYNNEI. Here the CDR3 reads CASRGILAKNIQYF. In nucleotides, the CDR3 is TGTGCCAGCAGAGGGATTCTAGCCAAAAACATTCAGTACTTC.

The genes are TRBV5-1 and TRBJ2-2, with TRBD2 identical over 8 bases. V shed 1 base, J shed 3 bases, and the junction held 2 bases outside the gene matches. CDR3 length equals 15 residues. The V gene's germline CDR1 is SGHRS and CDR2 YFSETQ. The chain's CDR3 is CASSLTSGDTGELFF. Here the CDR3 DNA reads TGCGCCAGCAGCTTGACTAGCGGTGACACCGGGGAGCTGTTTTTT.

The table lists this clonotype with many counts. Sequence at one end of the junction differs from germline and may be a read error. This chain links TRBV3-1 with TRBJ2-1, with a weak D call TRBD2 (5 bases). The CDR3 covers 15 residues. Germline assignment: CDR1 LGHDT and CDR2 YNNKEL (reference sequence). The CDR3 bases are TGTGCCAGCAGCCCCGGAACGGGATCCTTCAATGAGCAGTTCTTC. It codes for CASSPGTGSFNEQFF.

The chain links TRBV7-9 to TRBJ2-7; the D gene is possibly TRBD2 (5 bases). From germline, CDR1 is SEHNR and CDR2 FQNEAQ (reference sequence). The CDR3 length is 15 residues. Trimming pared 0 bases from V and 2 bases from J, leaving 11 bases between. CDR3 nucleotide sequence: TGTGCCAGCAGCTTAGCGGCGGGCCCTACCTACGAGCAGTACTTC. It specifies CASSLAAGPTYEQYF.

The J gene is TRBJ2-2, the V gene TRBV29-1, with D hard to call. V was trimmed by 3 bases and J by 6 bases, leaving 5 bases between them. This CDR3 spans 11 amino acids. CDR1 and CDR2 from the germline V gene are SQVTM and ANQGSEA. This CDR3 reads CSVERSGELFF. The CDR3 DNA reads as TGCAGCGTTGAGAGATCCGGGGAGCTGTTTTTT.

The J gene is TRBJ2-1, the V gene TRBV27, with TRBD2 matching over 7 bases. Unmatched junction bases numbered 4, after V lost 2 bases and J lost 3 bases. Germline CDR1 and CDR2: MNHEY and SMNVEV (reference sequence). The CDR3 length is 15 residues. Here the CDR3 DNA reads TGTGCCAGCAGTTTACCGCTAGCGGACTACAATGAGCAGTTCTTC. Translated, it gives CASSLPLADYNEQFF.

This clonotype has a count of ten or more. V is TRBV3-1 and J is TRBJ1-2; 7 bases match TRBD1. Per germline, CDR1 LGHDT and CDR2 YNNKEL (reference sequence). The CDR3 is 14 residues long. Trimming removed 4 bases from V and 6 bases from J; junction bases left unmatched: 8. The CDR3 sequence: CASSPLRGQNGYTF. In nucleotides, the CDR3 is TGTGCCAGCAGCCCCCTTCGGGGACAGAATGGCTACACCTTC.

There are many counts of this clonotype. This chain uses TRBV29-1 with TRBJ2-5; D perhaps matches TRBD1 (8 bases). Germline-derived CDR1 and CDR2 are SQVTM and ANQGSEA. V lost 7 bases and J lost 4, with 19 bases in between. This CDR3 spans 14 amino acids. CDR3 loop: CSGTRTGLGETQYF. DNA for the CDR3: TGCAGCGGGACTAGGACAGGGCTAGGAGAGACCCAGTACTTC. The full variable domain, its missing parts supplied by reference TRBV29-1 and TRBJ2-5, is SAVISQKPSRDICQRGTSLTIQCQVDSQVTMMFWYRQQPGQSLTLIATANQGSEATYESGFVIDKFPISRPNLTFSTLTVSNMSPEDSSIYLCSGTRTGLGETQYFGPGTRLLVL.

The chain couples TRBV5-1 to TRBJ2-1; D may be TRBD2 (5 bases). The V end was cut by 4 bases, the J end by 7 bases, with 18 bases between. Germline assignment: CDR1 SGHRS and CDR2 YFSETQ. The CDR3 has 15 residues. CDR3 sequence (DNA): TGCGCCAGCAGCCCACTGGAAGGACTTGGGAATGAGCAGTTCTTC. It is translated as CASSPLEGLGNEQFF.

The chain is built from TRBV7-9 and TRBJ1-1; D is unclear. V lost 4 bases to trimming and J lost 1 base, with 16 bases between them. The CDR3 runs to 16 residues. Germline V gene sequence: CDR1 SEHNR, CDR2 FQNEAQ (reference sequence). The CDR3 loop is CASSSPRAGSNTEAFF. Written as DNA, the CDR3 is TGTGCCAGCAGCTCCCCCCGGGCAGGATCGAACACTGAAGCTTTCTTT.

This clonotype came up many times. V usage is TRBV28 and J usage is TRBJ2-2; 15 positions agree with TRBD2. J gave up 8 bases and V 5 bases, and 6 bases lay outside the gene matches. This CDR3 comprises 16 residues. CDR1 and CDR2 (germline): MDHEN, SYDVKM. The CDR3 reads CASSPRTSGRGGELFF. As DNA, the CDR3 is TGTGCCAGCAGTCCCCGGACTAGCGGGAGGGGTGGGGAGCTGTTTTTT.

Details on this clonotype: The final CDR3 position lacks the conserved phenylalanine or tryptophan, pointing to a likely read error. It is unclear where the CDR3 begins or ends on the DNA, so no DNA is shown, and the CDR3 is as TCRdb lists it. CDR3 loop: CASSETRTESVGPL. The chain couples TRBV6-1 to TRBJ2-7; no DNA check was done on the table's D call, TRBD1. The CDR3 sequence runs 14 residues, both termini included. Germline-derived CDR1 and CDR2 are MNHNS and SASEGT.

This clonotype turned up a few times. The chain employs TRBV30 and TRBJ1-5; no definite D call. This CDR3 is 13 amino acids long. The V end was cut by 0 bases, the J end by 7 bases, with 10 bases between. Per the germline V gene, CDR1 is GTSNPN and CDR2 is SVGIG (reference sequence). The CDR3 coding sequence is TGTGCCTGGAGTGTACGGGGTGAACAGCCCCAGCATTTT. It encodes CAWSVRGEQPQHF.

This clonotype was counted a few times. CDR3 DNA: TGTGCCAGCAGCTTGAGGTTGAACGCAGGCACAGATACGCAGTATTTT. As protein: CASSLRLNAGTDTQYF. The rearrangement joins TRBV5-4 to TRBJ2-3, with D unclear. There are 16 residues in the CDR3. Trimming removed 1 base from V and 1 base from J, with 13 bases in between. The germline gives CDR1 SGHNT, CDR2 YYREEE (reference sequence).

This clonotype was detected a few times. V and J are TRBV21-1 and TRBJ2-6; the table's D call, TRBD1, was not checked against the DNA. TRBV21-1 is described as a pseudogene. The length of the CDR3 is 16 residues. CDR3 in DNA: TGTGCCAGCAGCAACAGGGGGTGCTCTGGGGCCAACGTCCTGACTTTC. It encodes CASSNRGCSGANVLTF.

This clonotype was observed many times. This chain connects TRBV7-2 to TRBJ2-7; 8 bases fit TRBD1. CDR1 is SGHTA, CDR2 FQGNSA, per germline. The CDR3 is made up of 15 amino acids. V was pared by 1 base and J by 5 bases, with 7 bases of the junction left unmatched. The CDR3: CASSLEGQGTHEQYF. In nucleotides, the CDR3 is TGTGCCAGCAGCTTAGAAGGACAGGGAACCCACGAGCAGTACTTC.

This chain links TRBV12-2 with TRBJ2-7; the table assigns TRBD1, which was not confirmed against the DNA. TRBV12-2 is termed a pseudogene. This CDR3 is built from 14 residues. CDR3 residues: CASRFGTGVQGPYF. For the CDR3, the DNA is TGTGCAAGTCGCTTCGGGACAGGGGTTCAGGGTCCGTACTTC.

There are many counts of this clonotype. The chain couples TRBV6-5 to TRBJ2-2; no clear D gene. This CDR3 region has 14 residues. Trimming pared 5 bases from V and 1 base from J, leaving 8 bases between. The germline V gene has CDR1 MNHEY and CDR2 SVGAGI. The DNA for the CDR3 is TGTGCCAGCAGTAAGACTGAGAACACCGGGGAGCTGTTTTTT. As protein: CASSKTENTGELFF.

This clonotype was seen ten or more times. V usage is TRBV18 and J usage is TRBJ2-1, with D unresolved. Germline V gene sequence: CDR1 KGHSH, CDR2 LQKENI. The CDR3 runs to 12 residues. Trimming left V 2 bases short and J 9 bases short, with 8 bases between. The CDR3 is CASSPTGFEQFF. As DNA, the CDR3 is TGTGCCAGCTCACCAACGGGTTTTGAGCAGTTCTTC.